This T cell receptor beta chain emerged from a study of T cells in Graves' hyperthyroidism and ophthalmopathy. Study-level background: Any treatment followed the collection of peripheral blood at initial diagnosis.

Fresh peripheral blood, approximately 9.1 ml, was the source of the PBMCs. This CDR3 is 13 amino acids long. The germline CDR1 and CDR2 sequences are DFQATT and SNEGSKA (reference sequence). Trimming took 7 bases from V and 4 from J; bases not matched to a gene: 3. This clonotype was observed many times. Its antigen is unknown. Study findings and constraints: The model foresaw ophthalmopathy a median roughly 6 months prior to onset. By a 13 V-J model, ophthalmopathy was set apart from stable hyperthyroidism.

Amplified regions were TCR beta CDR3 sequences from RNA transcripts. First-round RT-PCR with HTBI primers amplified the TCR CDR3 region. TCRdb independently ran MiXCR on the multiplex PCR reads; one entry per CDR3 protein. This table holds 400,000 or so distinct CDR3 sequences, over 12% found once. The chain joins TRBV20-1 to TRBJ2-2, with 10 bases identical to TRBD1. Sequenced sample: blood. The TCR originated in a woman aged 55 to 70 with Graves' ophthalmopathy. As DNA, the CDR3 is TGCAGTGGGGACAGGGGCGGCACCGGGGAGCTGTTTTTT. Translating gives CSGDRGGTGELFF.